This T cell receptor beta chain came from a study of CD8 T cells in Susac syndrome. The CDR3 is made up of 13 amino acids. Looked up from germline, CDR1 is SQVTM and CDR2 is ANQGSEA. Trimming removed 5 bases from V and 4 bases from J, with 14 bases in between. Reverse transcription of 0.5 to 1 ug RNA used random hexamers. With immunoSEQ multiplex PCR, TCR beta CDR3 was amplified across 54 Vbeta and 13 Jbeta. TCRdb independently ran MiXCR on the immunoSEQ multiplex PCR reads; one entry per CDR3 protein. Among about 71,000 distinct CDR3 sequences listed, 96% were seen once. Sequencing input: CD4+ T cells from PBMCs. The chain couples TRBV29-1 to TRBJ1-1; the D is unclear. This sequence was found in a human donor with multiple sclerosis. The CDR3 protein is CSVCAEEGTEAFF. DNA for the CDR3: TGCAGCGTTTGCGCGGAAGAGGGCACTGAAGCTTTCTTT.